The T cell receptor (beta chain) described here comes from a study of control samples from healthy donors and cancer patients. Sequencing was performed with immunoSEQ multiplex PCR; in TCRdb, only in-frame clones are kept and a portion is missing. The sample includes about 73,000 clones, around 94% of them seen just once. Germline CDR1 reads LGHNA; CDR2 reads YNFKEQ. Trimming shortened V by 0 bases and J by 5 bases, and 14 bases separated the two germline ends. CDR3 length: 15 amino acids. The sample taken for sequencing was blood. The sequence came from a woman between 40 and 50 years old in good health. J is TRBJ2-7 and V is TRBV4-2; possible D gene TRBD1, 5 bases. Here the CDR3 reads CASSQEGRVLHEQYF. In DNA, the CDR3 is TGTGCCAGCAGCCAAGAAGGCAGGGTCCTACACGAGCAGTACTTC.